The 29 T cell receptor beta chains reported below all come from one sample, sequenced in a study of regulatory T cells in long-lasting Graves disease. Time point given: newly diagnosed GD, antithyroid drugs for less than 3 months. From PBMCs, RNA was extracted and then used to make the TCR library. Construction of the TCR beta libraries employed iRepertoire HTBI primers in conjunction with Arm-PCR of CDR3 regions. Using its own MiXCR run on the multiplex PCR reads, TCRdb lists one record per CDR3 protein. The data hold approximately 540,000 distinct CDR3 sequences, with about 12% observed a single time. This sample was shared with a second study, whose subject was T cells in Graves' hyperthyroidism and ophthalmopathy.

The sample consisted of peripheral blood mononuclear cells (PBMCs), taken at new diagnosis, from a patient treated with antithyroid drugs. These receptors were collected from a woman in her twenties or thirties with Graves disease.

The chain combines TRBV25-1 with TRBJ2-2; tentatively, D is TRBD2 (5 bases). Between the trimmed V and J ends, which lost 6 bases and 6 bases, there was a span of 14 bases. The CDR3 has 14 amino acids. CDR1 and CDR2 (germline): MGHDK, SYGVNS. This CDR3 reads CASSFELAPGELFF. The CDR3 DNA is TGTGCCAGCAGCTTTGAGTTAGCGCCCGGGGAGCTGTTTTTT.

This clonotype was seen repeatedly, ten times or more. The CDR3 is CASSQLAYQETQYF. CDR3 DNA sequence: TGTGCCAGCAGCCAACTAGCGTACCAAGAGACCCAGTACTTC. The rearrangement joins TRBV3-1 to TRBJ2-5, with D tentatively TRBD2 (6 bases). V lost 2 bases and J lost 0, with 7 bases in between. The CDR3 extends over 14 amino acids. CDR1 and CDR2 (germline): LGHDT, YNNKEL (reference sequence).

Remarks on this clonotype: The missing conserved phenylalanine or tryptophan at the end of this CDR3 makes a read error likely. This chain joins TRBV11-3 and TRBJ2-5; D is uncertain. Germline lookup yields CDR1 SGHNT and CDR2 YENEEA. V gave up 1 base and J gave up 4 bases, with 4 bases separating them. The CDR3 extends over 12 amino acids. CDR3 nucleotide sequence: TGTGCCAGCAGCTTAGGAAGAGAGACCCAGTACGTC. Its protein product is CASSLGRETQYV.

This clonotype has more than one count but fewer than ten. CDR3 sequence reads: CASSLEDRENQPQHF. For the CDR3, the DNA is TGTGCCAGCAGCTTAGAGGACAGGGAAAATCAGCCCCAGCATTTT. The chain uses TRBV7-2 and TRBJ1-5; 8 nucleotides match TRBD1. The germline gives CDR1 SGHTA, CDR2 FQGNSA. This CDR3 is built from 15 residues. V shed 1 base and J 4 bases; nucleotides not matched to a gene: 3.

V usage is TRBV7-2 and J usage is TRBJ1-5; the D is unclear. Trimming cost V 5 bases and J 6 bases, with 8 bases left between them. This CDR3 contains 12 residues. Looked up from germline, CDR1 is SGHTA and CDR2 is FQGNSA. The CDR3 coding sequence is TGTGCCAGCAGCCCCTACGGTCAGCCCCAGCATTTT. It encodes CASSPYGQPQHF. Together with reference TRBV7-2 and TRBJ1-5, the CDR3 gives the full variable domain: GAGVSQSPSNKVTEKGKDVELRCDPISGHTALYWYRQSLGQGLEFLIYFQGNSAPDKSGLPSDRFSAERTGGSVSTLTIQRTQQEDSAVYLCASSPYGQPQHFGDGTRLSIL.

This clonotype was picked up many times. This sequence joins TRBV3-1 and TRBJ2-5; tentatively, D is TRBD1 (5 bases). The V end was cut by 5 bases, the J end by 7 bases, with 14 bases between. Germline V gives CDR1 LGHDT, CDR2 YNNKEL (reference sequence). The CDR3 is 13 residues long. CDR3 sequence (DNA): TGTGCCAGCAGCTACTCAGGGTCAGGGACCCAGTACTTC. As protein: CASSYSGSGTQYF.

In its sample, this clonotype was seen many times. CDR3 sequence (DNA): TGTGCCAGCAGCGGCCGGGACACCCACAATGAGCAGTTCTTC. Translation: CASSGRDTHNEQFF. The rearrangement links TRBV28 to TRBJ2-1; D possibly corresponds to TRBD1 (6 bases). Germline V gives CDR1 MDHEN, CDR2 SYDVKM. The CDR3 covers 14 residues. The ends were cut back, 6 bases at V and 5 bases at J, with 14 bases in the middle.

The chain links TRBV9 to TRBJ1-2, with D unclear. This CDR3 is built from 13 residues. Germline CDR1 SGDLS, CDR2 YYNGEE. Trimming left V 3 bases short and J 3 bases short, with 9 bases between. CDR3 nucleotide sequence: TGTGCCAGCAGCGAAAAGCCGGACTATGGCTACACCTTC. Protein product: CASSEKPDYGYTF.

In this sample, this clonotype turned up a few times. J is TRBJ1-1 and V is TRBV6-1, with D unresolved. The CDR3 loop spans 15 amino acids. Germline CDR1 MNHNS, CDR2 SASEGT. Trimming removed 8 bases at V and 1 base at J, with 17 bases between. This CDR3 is CASGDHRNANTEAFF. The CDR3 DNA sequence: TGTGCCAGCGGGGATCACAGAAACGCGAACACTGAAGCTTTCTTT.

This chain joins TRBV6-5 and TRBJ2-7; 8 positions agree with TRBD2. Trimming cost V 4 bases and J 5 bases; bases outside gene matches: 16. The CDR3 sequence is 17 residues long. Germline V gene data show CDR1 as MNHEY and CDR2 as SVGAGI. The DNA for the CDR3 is TGTGCCAGCAGTTCCTCGGCTGGTGGGAGCGGGAGCCACGAGCAGTACTTC. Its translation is CASSSSAGGSGSHEQYF.

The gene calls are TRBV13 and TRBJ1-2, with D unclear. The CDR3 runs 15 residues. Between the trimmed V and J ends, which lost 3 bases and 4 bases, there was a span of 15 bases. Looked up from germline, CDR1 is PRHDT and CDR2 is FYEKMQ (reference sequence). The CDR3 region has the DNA TGTGCCAGCAGCTTTCTCCCGGGCACCTCCTATGGCTACACCTTC. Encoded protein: CASSFLPGTSYGYTF.

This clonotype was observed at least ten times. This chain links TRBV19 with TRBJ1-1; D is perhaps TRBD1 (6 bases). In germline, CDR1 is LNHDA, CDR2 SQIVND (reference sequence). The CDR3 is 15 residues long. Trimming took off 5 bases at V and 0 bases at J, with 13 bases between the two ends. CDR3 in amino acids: CASSLWGPLNTEAFF. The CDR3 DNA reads TGTGCCAGTAGTTTGTGGGGGCCGTTGAACACTGAAGCTTTCTTT.

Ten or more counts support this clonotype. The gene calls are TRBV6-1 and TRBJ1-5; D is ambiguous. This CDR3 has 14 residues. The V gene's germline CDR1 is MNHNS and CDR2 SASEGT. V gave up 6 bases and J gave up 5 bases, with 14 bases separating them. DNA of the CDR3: TGTGCCAGCAGCCCGGACGGCCGCGATCAGCCCCAGCATTTT. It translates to CASSPDGRDQPQHF.

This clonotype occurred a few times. The CDR3 reads CAWSDRGKLFF. CDR3 nucleotides: TGTGCCTGGAGCGACAGGGGCAAACTGTTTTTT. The chain uses TRBV30 and TRBJ1-4; 8 bases fit TRBD1. The CDR3 contains 11 residues. J was trimmed by 11 bases and V by 3 bases; bases with no gene match: 2. The germline CDR1 and CDR2 sequences are GTSNPN and SVGIG (reference sequence). The full variable domain, its missing parts supplied by reference TRBV30 and TRBJ1-4, is SQTIHQWPATLVQPVGSPLSLECTVEGTSNPNLYWYRQAAGRGLQLLFYSVGIGQISSEVPQNLSASRPQDRQFILSSKKLLLSDSGFYLCAWSDRGKLFFGSGTQLSVL.

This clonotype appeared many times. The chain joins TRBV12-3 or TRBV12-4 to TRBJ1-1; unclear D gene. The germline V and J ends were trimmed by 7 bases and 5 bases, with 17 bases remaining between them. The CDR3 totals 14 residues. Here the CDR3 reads CASISGTRVTEAFF. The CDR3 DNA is TGTGCCAGCATCTCGGGCACCCGGGTTACTGAAGCTTTCTTT.

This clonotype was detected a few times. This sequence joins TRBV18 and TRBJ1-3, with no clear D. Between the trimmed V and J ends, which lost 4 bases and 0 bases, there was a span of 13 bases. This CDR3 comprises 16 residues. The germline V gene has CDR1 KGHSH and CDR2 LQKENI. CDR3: CASSRLSDFSGNTIYF. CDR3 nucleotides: TGTGCCAGCTCACGCCTTTCAGACTTCTCTGGAAACACCATATATTTT.

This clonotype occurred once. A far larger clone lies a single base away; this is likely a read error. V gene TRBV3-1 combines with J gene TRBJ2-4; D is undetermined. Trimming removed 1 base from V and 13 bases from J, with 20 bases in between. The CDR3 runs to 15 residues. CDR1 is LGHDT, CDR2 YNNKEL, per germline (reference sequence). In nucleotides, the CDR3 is TGTGCCAGCAGCCAAGTTAACCCTAGACCCCATGAGCAGTACTTC. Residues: CASSQVNPRPHEQYF.

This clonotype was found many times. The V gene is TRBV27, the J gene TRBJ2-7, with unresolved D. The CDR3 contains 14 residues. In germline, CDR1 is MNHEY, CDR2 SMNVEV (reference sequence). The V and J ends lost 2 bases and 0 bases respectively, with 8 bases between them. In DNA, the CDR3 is TGTGCCAGCAGTTTAAGGCCCTACTCCTACGAGCAGTACTTC. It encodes CASSLRPYSYEQYF.

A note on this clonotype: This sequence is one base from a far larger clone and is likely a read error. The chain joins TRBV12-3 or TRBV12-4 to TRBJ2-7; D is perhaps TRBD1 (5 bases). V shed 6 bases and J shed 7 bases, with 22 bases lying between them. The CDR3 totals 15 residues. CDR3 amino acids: CASSTPGMFYNEQYF. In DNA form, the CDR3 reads TGTGCCAGCAGCACTCCAGGGATGTTCTACAATGAGCAGTACTTC.

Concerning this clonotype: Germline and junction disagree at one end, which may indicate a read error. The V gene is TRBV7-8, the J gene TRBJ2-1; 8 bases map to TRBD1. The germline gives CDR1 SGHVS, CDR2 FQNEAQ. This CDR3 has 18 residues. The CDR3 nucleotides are TGTGGCAGCAGCTTAGCAAGGACAGGGAGAAGGCCCTACAATGAGCAGTTCTTC. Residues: CGSSLARTGRRPYNEQFF. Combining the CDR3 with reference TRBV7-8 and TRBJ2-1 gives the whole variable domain GAGVSQSPRYKVAKRGQDVALRCDPISGHVSLFWYQQALGQGPEFLTYFQNEAQLDKSGLPSDRFFAERPEGSVSTLKIQRTQQEDSAVYLCGSSLARTGRRPYNEQFFGPGTRLTVL.

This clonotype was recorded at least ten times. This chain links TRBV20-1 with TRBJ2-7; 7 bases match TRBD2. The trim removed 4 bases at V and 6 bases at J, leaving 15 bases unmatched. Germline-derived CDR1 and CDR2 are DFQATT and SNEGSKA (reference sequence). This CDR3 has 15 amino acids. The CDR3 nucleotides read TGCAGTGCTACCCCAACCTGGGAGCGGGGTCTCGAGCAGTACTTC. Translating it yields CSATPTWERGLEQYF.

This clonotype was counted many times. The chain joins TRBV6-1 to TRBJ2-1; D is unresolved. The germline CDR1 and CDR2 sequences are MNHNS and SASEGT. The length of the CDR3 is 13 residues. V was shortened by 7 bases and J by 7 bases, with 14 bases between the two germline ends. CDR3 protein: CASISTLGNEQFF. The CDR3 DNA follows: TGTGCCAGCATTTCGACTCTTGGGAATGAGCAGTTCTTC.

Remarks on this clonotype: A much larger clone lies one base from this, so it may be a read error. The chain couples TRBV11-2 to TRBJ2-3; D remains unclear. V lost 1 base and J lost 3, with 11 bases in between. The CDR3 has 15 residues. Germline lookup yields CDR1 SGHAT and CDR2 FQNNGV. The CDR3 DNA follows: TGTGCCAGCAGCTTAGTGGGATTTGCGACAGATACGCAGTATTTT. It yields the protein CASSLVGFATDTQYF.

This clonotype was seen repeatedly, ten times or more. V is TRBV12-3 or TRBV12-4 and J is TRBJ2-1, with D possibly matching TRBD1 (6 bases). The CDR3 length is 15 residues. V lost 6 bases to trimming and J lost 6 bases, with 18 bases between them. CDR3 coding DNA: TGTGCCAGCAGCCCCAGGGGCGGGCGGAGCAATGAGCAGTTCTTC. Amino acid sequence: CASSPRGGRSNEQFF.

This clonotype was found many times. The CDR3 is CASSDQQAEAFF. In DNA, the CDR3 is TGTGCCAGCAGTGACCAACAAGCCGAAGCTTTCTTT. V and J are TRBV6-2 or TRBV6-3 and TRBJ1-1; D is unclear. The CDR3 totals 12 residues. Looked up from germline, CDR1 is MNHEY and CDR2 is SVGEGT. The V and J ends lost 5 bases and 8 bases respectively, with 12 bases between them.

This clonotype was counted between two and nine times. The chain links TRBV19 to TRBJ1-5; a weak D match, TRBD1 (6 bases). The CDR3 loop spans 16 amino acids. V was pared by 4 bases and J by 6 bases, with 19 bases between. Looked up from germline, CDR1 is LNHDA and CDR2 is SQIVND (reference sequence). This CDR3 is CASSTRATGIPQPQHF. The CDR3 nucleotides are TGTGCCAGTAGTACCCGCGCCACAGGGATCCCTCAGCCCCAGCATTTT.

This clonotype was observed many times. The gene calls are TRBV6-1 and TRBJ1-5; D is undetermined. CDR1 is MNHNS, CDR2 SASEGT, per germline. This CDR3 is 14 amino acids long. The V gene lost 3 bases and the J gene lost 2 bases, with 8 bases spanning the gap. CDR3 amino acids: CASSDGGGNQPQHF. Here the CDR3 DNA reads TGTGCCAGCAGTGATGGTGGGGGCAATCAGCCCCAGCATTTT.

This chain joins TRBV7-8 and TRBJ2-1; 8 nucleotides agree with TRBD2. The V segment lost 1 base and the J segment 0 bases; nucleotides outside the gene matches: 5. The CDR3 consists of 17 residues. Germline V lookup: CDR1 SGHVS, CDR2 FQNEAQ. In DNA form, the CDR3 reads TGTGCCAGCAGCTTAGACGGCCTAGCGGGCTCCTACAATGAGCAGTTCTTC. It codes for CASSLDGLAGSYNEQFF. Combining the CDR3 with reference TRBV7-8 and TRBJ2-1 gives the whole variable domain GAGVSQSPRYKVAKRGQDVALRCDPISGHVSLFWYQQALGQGPEFLTYFQNEAQLDKSGLPSDRFFAERPEGSVSTLKIQRTQQEDSAVYLCASSLDGLAGSYNEQFFGPGTRLTVL.

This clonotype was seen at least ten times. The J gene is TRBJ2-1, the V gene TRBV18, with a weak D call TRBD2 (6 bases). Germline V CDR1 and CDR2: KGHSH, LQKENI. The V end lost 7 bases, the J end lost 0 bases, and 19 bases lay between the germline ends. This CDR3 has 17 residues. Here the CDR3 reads CASFLFPRETSYNEQFF. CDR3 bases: TGTGCCAGCTTCCTCTTTCCACGGGAGACCTCCTACAATGAGCAGTTCTTC. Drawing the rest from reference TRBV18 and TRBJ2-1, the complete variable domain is NAGVMQNPRHLVRRRGQEARLRCSPMKGHSHVYWYRQLPEEGLKFMVYLQKENIIDESGMPKERFSAEFPKEGPSILRIQQVVRGDSAAYFCASFLFPRETSYNEQFFGPGTRLTVL.